The next 23 T cell receptor beta chains were all read from a single sample in a study of blood T cell repertoires in COVID-19. Repertoires were generated with immunoSEQ multiplex PCR, while TCRdb's copy carries only in-frame clones and drops some. The sample includes 250,000 to 350,000 clones, roughly 86% seen only once; the top ten take around 2.1%. Input material: peripheral blood. The source is a woman aged 25 to 39 who had recovered from COVID-19.

The rearrangement uses TRBV19 and TRBJ1-4; TRBD1 agrees at 8 bases. Germline V gene lookup returns CDR1 LNHDA and CDR2 SQIVND (reference sequence). The CDR3 sequence is 13 residues long. The V segment lost 6 bases and the J segment 7 bases; nucleotides outside the gene matches: 4. The CDR3 nucleotides are TGTGCCAGTAGAGACAGGGGCGGTGAAAAACTGTTTTTT. Amino acids: CASRDRGGEKLFF.

CDR3 sequence (DNA): TGTGCCAGCAGCGCCAGGACTGAAGCTTTCTTT. It is translated as CASSARTEAFF. This chain links TRBV5-6 with TRBJ1-1; D gene uncertain. The germline V and J ends were trimmed by 4 bases and 5 bases, with 6 bases remaining between them. The CDR3 contains 11 residues. The germline V gene encodes CDR1 SGHDT and CDR2 YYEEEE. Full variable domain (missing parts from reference TRBV5-6 and TRBJ1-1): DAGVTQSPTHLIKTRGQQVTLRCSPKSGHDTVSWYQQALGQGPQFIFQYYEEEERQRGNFPDRFSGHQFPNYSSELNVNALLLGDSALYLCASSARTEAFFGQGTRLTVV.

The gene calls are TRBV7-8 and TRBJ1-4, with D possibly TRBD1 on 5 matching bases. The CDR3 sequence is 14 residues long. CDR1 and CDR2 from the germline V gene are SGHVS and FQNEAQ. Trimming removed 1 base from V and 8 bases from J, with 11 bases in between. The CDR3 nucleotides are TGTGCCAGCAGCTTAGGGCCAGGGAACGAAAAACTGTTTTTT. Amino acids: CASSLGPGNEKLFF.

Worth noting for this clone: Within the sample, other DNA sequences also encode this same CDR3. The V gene is TRBV30, the J gene TRBJ1-2; tentatively, D is TRBD1 (5 bases). The CDR3 is 10 amino acids. Per germline, CDR1 GTSNPN and CDR2 SVGIG (reference sequence). Trimming cost V 3 bases and J 8 bases, with 7 bases left between them. CDR3 sequence (DNA): TGTGCCTGGAGAAGGGGAGGCTACACCTTC. Translation gives CAWRRGGYTF.

Only one count was recorded for this clone. The chain combines TRBV20-1 with TRBJ2-2; D is undetermined. V lost 4 bases, J lost 7 bases, and 7 bases lay in between. The length of the CDR3 is 11 residues. Germline CDR1 is DFQATT and CDR2 is SNEGSKA (reference sequence). CDR3: CSAMYFGELFF. The DNA of the CDR3 is TGCAGTGCTATGTACTTCGGGGAGCTGTTTTTT.

This chain links TRBV5-6 with TRBJ2-7; D is perhaps TRBD2 (5 bases). V lost 5 bases, J lost 3 bases, and 15 bases lay in between. The CDR3 is made up of 14 amino acids. Germline values: CDR1 SGHDT, CDR2 YYEEEE. The CDR3 nucleotides read TGTGCCAGCAGTCCCCCGGGGTGGAACTACGAGCAGTACTTC. Its translation is CASSPPGWNYEQYF.

This clone was observed a single time. The chain links TRBV5-1 to TRBJ2-7; tentatively, D is TRBD1 (6 bases). There are 12 residues in the CDR3. With 4 bases removed from V and 6 bases from J, the gap between germline ends came to 11 bases. Per germline, CDR1 SGHRS and CDR2 YFSETQ. The DNA for the CDR3 is TGCGCCAGCAGCCCGGACAGTCTCGAGCAGTACTTC. Translating gives CASSPDSLEQYF.

The CDR3 DNA reads as TGTGCCTGGGACACTGGAGTCGGAAATGAAGCTTTCTTT. As protein: CAWDTGVGNEAFF. The chain is built from TRBV30 and TRBJ1-1; D is ambiguous. Germline lookup yields CDR1 GTSNPN and CDR2 SVGIG (reference sequence). The CDR3 is 13 amino acids. Trimming took 5 bases from V and 7 from J, leaving 17 bases between them. Using reference TRBV30 and TRBJ1-1 for the parts outside the CDR3, the full variable domain is SQTIHQWPATLVQPVGSPLSLECTVEGTSNPNLYWYRQAAGRGLQLLFYSVGIGQISSEVPQNLSASRPQDRQFILSSKKLLLSDSGFYLCAWDTGVGNEAFFGQGTRLTVV.

This clone appeared a single time. The chain uses TRBV2 and TRBJ2-3; 9 bases map to TRBD2. The CDR3 is made up of 15 amino acids. After removal of 3 bases from V and 4 bases from J, the junction contained 5 bases not matched to a gene. Germline loops: CDR1 SNHLY, CDR2 FYNNEI. The CDR3 sequence is CASSEVAGVPDTQYF. The CDR3 DNA follows: TGTGCCAGCAGTGAGGTAGCGGGGGTCCCAGATACGCAGTATTTT.

The chain recombines TRBV5-4 with TRBJ1-1; a weak D match, TRBD1 (5 bases). CDR3 length: 15 amino acids. Trimming took 2 bases from V and 0 from J, leaving 11 bases between them. Germline V CDR1 and CDR2: SGHNT, YYREEE (reference sequence). CDR3 amino acids: CASSLKTDMNTEAFF. CDR3 sequence (DNA): TGTGCCAGCAGCTTAAAGACAGACATGAACACTGAAGCTTTCTTT.

This chain connects TRBV28 to TRBJ2-7; 7 positions match TRBD1. Germline values: CDR1 MDHEN, CDR2 SYDVKM. V dropped 5 bases and J dropped 2; count of bases not matched to a gene: 6. This CDR3 spans 14 amino acids. CDR3 coding DNA: TGTGCCAGCAGTCCGACAGGGCACACCTACGAGCAGTACTTC. Translating it yields CASSPTGHTYEQYF.

In its sample, this clone was seen a few times. For the CDR3, the DNA is TGTGCCAGCACTCCAGACCAAACAGGGCCGGGAGGCTACACCTTC. Translated, it gives CASTPDQTGPGGYTF. The rearrangement joins TRBV7-9 to TRBJ1-2; the D gene is possibly TRBD1 (6 bases). The CDR3 runs 15 residues. CDR1 is SEHNR, CDR2 FQNEAQ, per germline (reference sequence). The V end was cut by 7 bases, the J end by 8 bases, with 23 bases between.

This chain connects TRBV9 to TRBJ2-1, with a possible D match to TRBD2 (7 bases). V dropped 0 bases and J dropped 7 bases, with 14 bases sitting between them. Germline CDR1 and CDR2: SGDLS and YYNGEE. The CDR3 extends over 15 amino acids. The chain's CDR3 is CASSVGRGAGNEQFF. CDR3 in DNA: TGTGCCAGCAGCGTAGGACGGGGGGCGGGTAATGAGCAGTTCTTC.

The CDR3 DNA reads as TGTGCCTGGAGTACCACAGGGGGAGCTGGCTACACCTTC. Translation gives CAWSTTGGAGYTF. The chain is built from TRBV30 and TRBJ1-2; 8 bases agree with TRBD1. Germline trimming cut 2 bases from V and 7 bases from J; bases unmatched to any gene: 6. Looked up from germline, CDR1 is GTSNPN and CDR2 is SVGIG (reference sequence). CDR3 size: 13 residues. Variable domain in full (rest from reference TRBV30 and TRBJ1-2): SQTIHQWPATLVQPVGSPLSLECTVEGTSNPNLYWYRQAAGRGLQLLFYSVGIGQISSEVPQNLSASRPQDRQFILSSKKLLLSDSGFYLCAWSTTGGAGYTFGSGTRLTVV.

The rearrangement uses TRBV6-6 and TRBJ1-2; the D is unclear. Germline CDR1 and CDR2: MNHNY and SVGAGI (reference sequence). This CDR3 region has 13 residues. Between the trimmed V and J ends, which lost 10 bases and 6 bases, there was a span of 18 bases. The CDR3 region is CAIPTNRFDGYTF. The DNA of the CDR3 is TGTGCCATCCCGACTAATCGTTTCGATGGCTACACCTTC.

J is TRBJ1-4 and V is TRBV2, with TRBD1 as a possible D gene (6 bases). The ends were cut back, 6 bases at V and 8 bases at J, with 19 bases in the middle. The CDR3 runs 15 residues. The germline gives CDR1 SNHLY, CDR2 FYNNEI. This chain's CDR3 is CASRGQGLLMEKLFF. Here the CDR3 DNA reads TGTGCCAGCAGGGGCCAGGGGCTTCTAATGGAAAAACTGTTTTTT.

The genes are TRBV7-3 and TRBJ2-1; 10 bases align to TRBD2. V lost 5 bases to trimming and J lost 0 bases; unmatched junction nucleotides: 4. Germline CDR1 is SGHTA and CDR2 is FQGTGA. This CDR3 has 16 amino acids. DNA of the CDR3: TGTGCCAGCAGCCCTATAGCGGGAGGCTCCTACAATGAGCAGTTCTTC. It yields the protein CASSPIAGGSYNEQFF.

The genes are TRBV7-2 and TRBJ2-1, with D unresolved. Trimming shortened V by 6 bases and J by 7 bases, and 19 bases separated the two germline ends. CDR1 is SGHTA, CDR2 FQGNSA, per germline. CDR3 length: 15 residues. For the CDR3, the DNA is TGTGCCAGCAGGTTCACCTATGGGCTCCCGAATGAGCAGTTCTTC. Translating it yields CASRFTYGLPNEQFF.

This clone came up once. The chain carries TRBV7-2 and TRBJ2-1, with D perhaps matching TRBD2 (5 bases). The CDR3 contains 14 residues. Trimming took 4 bases from V and 10 from J, leaving 17 bases between them. Germline V lookup: CDR1 SGHTA, CDR2 FQGNSA. CDR3 DNA sequence: TGTGCCAGCAGCTCCCAACCCCTAGCTGGGGAGCAGTTCTTC. It specifies CASSSQPLAGEQFF.

There are a few counts of this clone. V is TRBV19 and J is TRBJ2-7, with D tentatively TRBD1 (6 bases). CDR1 and CDR2 (germline): LNHDA, SQIVND (reference sequence). This CDR3 spans 14 amino acids. Trimming removed 3 bases from V and 1 base from J, with 10 bases in between. Written as DNA, the CDR3 is TGTGCCAGTAGTATGGACAGCTATTCCTACGAGCAGTACTTC. This encodes CASSMDSYSYEQYF.

This clone was counted between two and nine times. The V and J genes are TRBV5-1 and TRBJ2-7, with a possible D match to TRBD1 (5 bases). The CDR3 sequence is 15 residues long. Trimming shortened V by 1 base and J by 0 bases, and 11 bases separated the two germline ends. Looked up from germline, CDR1 is SGHRS and CDR2 is YFSETQ. As DNA, the CDR3 is TGCGCCAGCAGCTTGTTGCCAGGGCCCTCCTACGAGCAGTACTTC. Its protein is CASSLLPGPSYEQYF.

To note about this clone: Other nucleotide sequences from this sample produce the same CDR3. This sequence joins TRBV5-1 and TRBJ1-5; D ambiguous. Trimming took off 0 bases at V and 2 bases at J, with 9 bases between the two ends. This CDR3 is built from 15 residues. The germline gives CDR1 SGHRS, CDR2 YFSETQ. CDR3: CASSLEGGRNQPQHF. In nucleotides, the CDR3 is TGCGCCAGCAGCTTGGAAGGAGGCCGCAATCAGCCCCAGCATTTT.

The V call is TRBV18, the J call TRBJ2-3, with TRBD2 identical over 10 bases. Germline-derived CDR1 and CDR2 are KGHSH and LQKENI. This CDR3 contains 15 residues. The V and J ends lost 1 base and 3 bases, in that order; junction bases with no gene match: 1. As DNA, the CDR3 is TGTGCCAGCTCACCACTAGCGGGAGGAACAGATACGCAGTATTTT. Protein: CASSPLAGGTDTQYF.